The subject of this entry is one T cell receptor (beta chain). Its antigen is unknown. Germline V gene data show CDR1 as MDHEN and CDR2 as SYDVKM. The V end lost 1 base, the J end lost 0 bases, and 7 bases lay between the germline ends. The CDR3 runs to 15 residues. After constant-region reverse-primer amplification, full-length variable regions underwent semi-nested PCR with Nested Universal Primer A. TCRdb re-derived calls from the 5' RACE reads in MiXCR, one entry per CDR3 protein. Of roughly 44,000 distinct CDR3 sequences detected, 29% appear once; the ten largest clones hold around 3.5%. Study findings and constraints: Tumor Treg TCRs overlapped most with tumor naive CD4+ cells.

The source material was memory CD4+ T cells sorted from a lymph node. Subset noted: memory CD4+ T cells, CD4+CD45RO+CD25-. The genes are TRBV28 and TRBJ1-5; no clear D. This sequence was found in a female donor with breast cancer. CDR3 protein: CASSLSGHSNQPQHF. The CDR3 nucleotides read TGTGCCAGCAGTTTATCAGGCCATAGCAATCAGCCCCAGCATTTT.